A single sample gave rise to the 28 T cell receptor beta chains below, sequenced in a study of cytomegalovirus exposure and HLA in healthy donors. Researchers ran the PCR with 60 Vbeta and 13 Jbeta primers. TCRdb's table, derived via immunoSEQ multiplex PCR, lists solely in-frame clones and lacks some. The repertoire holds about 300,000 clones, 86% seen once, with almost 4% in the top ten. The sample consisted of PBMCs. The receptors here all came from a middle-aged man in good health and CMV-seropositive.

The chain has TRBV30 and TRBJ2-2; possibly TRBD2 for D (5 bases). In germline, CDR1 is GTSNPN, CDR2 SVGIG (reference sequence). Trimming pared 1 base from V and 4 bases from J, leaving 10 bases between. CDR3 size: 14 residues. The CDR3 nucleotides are TGTGCCTGGAGTGCCCGGAGGAGCACCGGGGAGCTGTTTTTT. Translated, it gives CAWSARRSTGELFF.

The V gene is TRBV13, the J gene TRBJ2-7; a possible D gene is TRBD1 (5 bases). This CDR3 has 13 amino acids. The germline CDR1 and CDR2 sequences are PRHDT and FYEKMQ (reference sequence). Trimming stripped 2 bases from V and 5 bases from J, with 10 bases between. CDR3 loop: CASSLTGSDEQYF. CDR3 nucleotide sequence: TGTGCCAGCAGCTTAACAGGTTCGGACGAGCAGTACTTC.

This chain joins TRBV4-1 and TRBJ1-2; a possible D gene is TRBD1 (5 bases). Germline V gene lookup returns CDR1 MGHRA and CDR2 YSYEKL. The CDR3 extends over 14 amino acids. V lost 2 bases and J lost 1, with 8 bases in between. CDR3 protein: CASSQTTDNYGYTF. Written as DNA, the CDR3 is TGCGCCAGCAGCCAAACGACAGATAACTATGGCTACACCTTC.

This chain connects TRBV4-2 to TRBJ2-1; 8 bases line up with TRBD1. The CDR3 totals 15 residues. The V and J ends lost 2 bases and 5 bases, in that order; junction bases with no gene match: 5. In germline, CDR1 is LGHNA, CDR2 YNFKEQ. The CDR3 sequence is CASSQQGAVDNEQFF. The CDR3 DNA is TGTGCCAGCAGCCAACAGGGGGCGGTCGACAATGAGCAGTTCTTC.

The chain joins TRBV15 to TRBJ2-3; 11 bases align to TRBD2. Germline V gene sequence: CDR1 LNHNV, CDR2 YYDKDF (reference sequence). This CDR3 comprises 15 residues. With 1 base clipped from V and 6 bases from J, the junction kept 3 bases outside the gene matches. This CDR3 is CATSRGLAGTDTQYF. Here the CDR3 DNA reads TGTGCCACCAGCAGAGGACTAGCGGGAACGGATACGCAGTATTTT.

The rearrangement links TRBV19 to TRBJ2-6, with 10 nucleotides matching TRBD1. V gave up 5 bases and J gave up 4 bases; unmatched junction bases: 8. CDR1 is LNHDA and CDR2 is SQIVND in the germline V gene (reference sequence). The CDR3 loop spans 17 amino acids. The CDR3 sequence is CASSSRQGARGANVLTF. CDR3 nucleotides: TGTGCCAGTAGTTCTAGACAGGGGGCGAGGGGGGCCAACGTCCTGACTTTC. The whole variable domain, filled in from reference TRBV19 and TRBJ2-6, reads DGGITQSPKYLFRKEGQNVTLSCEQNLNHDAMYWYRQDPGQGLRLIYYSQIVNDFQKGDIAEGYSVSREKKESFPLTVTSAQKNPTAFYLCASSSRQGARGANVLTFGAGSRLTVL.

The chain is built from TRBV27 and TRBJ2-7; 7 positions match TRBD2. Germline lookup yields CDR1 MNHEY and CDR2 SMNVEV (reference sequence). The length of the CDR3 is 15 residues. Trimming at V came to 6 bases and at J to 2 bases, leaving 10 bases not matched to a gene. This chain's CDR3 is CASRFSGLVPYEQYF. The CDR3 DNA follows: TGTGCCAGCAGATTCTCCGGACTAGTTCCCTACGAGCAGTACTTC.

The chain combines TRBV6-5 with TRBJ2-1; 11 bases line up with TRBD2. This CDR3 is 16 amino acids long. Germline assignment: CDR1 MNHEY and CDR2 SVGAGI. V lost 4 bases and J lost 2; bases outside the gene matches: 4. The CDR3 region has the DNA TGTGCCAGCAGTTTACTAGCGGGAGCTACCTACAATGAGCAGTTCTTC. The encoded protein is CASSLLAGATYNEQFF.

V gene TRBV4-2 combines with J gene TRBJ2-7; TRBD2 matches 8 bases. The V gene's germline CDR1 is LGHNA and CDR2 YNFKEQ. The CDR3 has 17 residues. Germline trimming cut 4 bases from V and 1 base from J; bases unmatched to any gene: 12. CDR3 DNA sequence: TGTGCCAGCAGCCCCCTGGAGGGACTAGTACCATCCTACGAGCAGTACTTC. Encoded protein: CASSPLEGLVPSYEQYF.

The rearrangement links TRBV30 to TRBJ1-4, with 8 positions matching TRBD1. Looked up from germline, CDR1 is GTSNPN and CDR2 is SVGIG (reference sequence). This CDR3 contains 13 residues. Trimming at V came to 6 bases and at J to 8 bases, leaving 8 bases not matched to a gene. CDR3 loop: CACDRGRGEKLFF. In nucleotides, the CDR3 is TGTGCCTGTGACAGGGGAAGAGGAGAAAAACTGTTTTTT.

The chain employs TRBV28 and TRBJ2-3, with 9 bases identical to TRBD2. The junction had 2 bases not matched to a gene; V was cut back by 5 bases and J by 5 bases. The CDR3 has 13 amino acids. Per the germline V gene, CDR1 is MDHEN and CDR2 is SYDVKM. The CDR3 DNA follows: TGTGCCAGCAGTGCTAGCGGGATAGATACGCAGTATTTT. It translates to CASSASGIDTQYF. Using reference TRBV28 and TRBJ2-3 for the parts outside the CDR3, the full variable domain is DVKVTQSSRYLVKRTGEKVFLECVQDMDHENMFWYRQDPGLGLRLIYFSYDVKMKEKGDIPEGYSVSREKKERFSLILESASTNQTSMYLCASSASGIDTQYFGPGTRLTVL.

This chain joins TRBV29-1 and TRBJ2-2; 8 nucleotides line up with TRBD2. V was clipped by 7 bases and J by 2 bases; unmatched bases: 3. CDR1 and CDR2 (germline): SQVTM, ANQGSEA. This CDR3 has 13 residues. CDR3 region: CSALAENTGELFF. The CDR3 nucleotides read TGCAGCGCACTAGCGGAAAACACCGGGGAGCTGTTTTTT.

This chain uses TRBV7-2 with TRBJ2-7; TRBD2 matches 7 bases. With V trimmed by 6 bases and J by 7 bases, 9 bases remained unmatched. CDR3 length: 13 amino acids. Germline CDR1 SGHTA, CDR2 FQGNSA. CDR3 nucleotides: TGTGCCAGCAGTTTCACTAGCGTCGGGGAGCAGTACTTC. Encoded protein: CASSFTSVGEQYF.

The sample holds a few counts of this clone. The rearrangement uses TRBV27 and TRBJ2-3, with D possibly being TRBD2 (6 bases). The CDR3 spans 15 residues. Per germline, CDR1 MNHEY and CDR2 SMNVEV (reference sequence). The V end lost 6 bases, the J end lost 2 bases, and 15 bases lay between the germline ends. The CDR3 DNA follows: TGTGCCAGCAGGCAGGCCGGGGGAAACACAGATACGCAGTATTTT. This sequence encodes CASRQAGGNTDTQYF.

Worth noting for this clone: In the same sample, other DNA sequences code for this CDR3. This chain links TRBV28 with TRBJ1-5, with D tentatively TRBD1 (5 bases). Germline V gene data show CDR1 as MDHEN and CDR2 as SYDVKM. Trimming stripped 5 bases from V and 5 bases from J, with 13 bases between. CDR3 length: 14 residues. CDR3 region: CASSVGQLDQPQHF. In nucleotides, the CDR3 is TGTGCCAGCAGTGTGGGGCAGCTAGATCAGCCCCAGCATTTT.

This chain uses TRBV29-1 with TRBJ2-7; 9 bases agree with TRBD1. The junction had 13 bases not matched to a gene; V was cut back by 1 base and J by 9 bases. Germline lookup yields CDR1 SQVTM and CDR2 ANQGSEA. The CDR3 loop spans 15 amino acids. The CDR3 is CSVEGWDRENAGQYF. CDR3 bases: TGCAGCGTTGAAGGGTGGGACAGGGAAAATGCGGGGCAGTACTTC.

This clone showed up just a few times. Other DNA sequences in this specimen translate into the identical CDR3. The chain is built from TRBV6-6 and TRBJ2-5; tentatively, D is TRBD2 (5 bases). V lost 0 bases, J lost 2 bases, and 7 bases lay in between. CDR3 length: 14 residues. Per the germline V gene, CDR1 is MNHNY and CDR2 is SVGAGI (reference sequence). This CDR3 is CASSYSGGQETQYF. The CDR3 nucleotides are TGTGCCAGCAGTTACTCAGGAGGACAAGAGACCCAGTACTTC.

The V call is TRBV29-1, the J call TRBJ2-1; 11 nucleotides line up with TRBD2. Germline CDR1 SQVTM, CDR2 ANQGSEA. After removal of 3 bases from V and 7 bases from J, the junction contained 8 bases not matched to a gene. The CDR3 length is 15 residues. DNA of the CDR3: TGCAGCGTTGAGGGACTAGCGGAGCGCTGGAATGAGCAGTTCTTC. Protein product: CSVEGLAERWNEQFF.

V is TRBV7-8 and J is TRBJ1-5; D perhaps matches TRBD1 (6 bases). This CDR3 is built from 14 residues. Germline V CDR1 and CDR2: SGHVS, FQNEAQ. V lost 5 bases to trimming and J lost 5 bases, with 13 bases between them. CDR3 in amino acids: CASSPWGGHQPQHF. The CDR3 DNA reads TGTGCCAGCAGCCCGTGGGGGGGGCATCAGCCCCAGCATTTT. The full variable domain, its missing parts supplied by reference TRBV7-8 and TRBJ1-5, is GAGVSQSPRYKVAKRGQDVALRCDPISGHVSLFWYQQALGQGPEFLTYFQNEAQLDKSGLPSDRFFAERPEGSVSTLKIQRTQQEDSAVYLCASSPWGGHQPQHFGDGTRLSIL.

As DNA, the CDR3 is TGTGCCACCAGCAGAGATCCAGGGTTAAACTACGAGCAGTACTTC. The encoded protein is CATSRDPGLNYEQYF. The chain links TRBV15 to TRBJ2-7; D may be TRBD1 (5 bases). The CDR3 covers 15 residues. Trimming took off 0 bases at V and 3 bases at J, with 12 bases between the two ends. In germline, CDR1 is LNHNV, CDR2 YYDKDF (reference sequence).

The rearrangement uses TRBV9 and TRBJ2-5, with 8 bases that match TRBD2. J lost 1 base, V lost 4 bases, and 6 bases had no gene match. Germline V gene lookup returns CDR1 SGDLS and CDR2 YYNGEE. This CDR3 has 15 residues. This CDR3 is CASSKVGTSQETQYF. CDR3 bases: TGTGCCAGCAGCAAGGTAGGGACTAGCCAAGAGACCCAGTACTTC. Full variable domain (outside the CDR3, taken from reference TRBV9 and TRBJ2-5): DSGVTQTPKHLITATGQRVTLRCSPRSGDLSVYWYQQSLDQGLQFLIQYYNGEERAKGNILERFSAQQFPDLHSELNLSSLELGDSALYFCASSKVGTSQETQYFGPGTRLLVL.

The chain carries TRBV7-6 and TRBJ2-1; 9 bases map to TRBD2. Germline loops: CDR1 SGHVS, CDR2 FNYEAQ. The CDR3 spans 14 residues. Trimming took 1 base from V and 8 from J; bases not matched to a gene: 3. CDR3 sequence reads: CASSLGGLAYEQFF. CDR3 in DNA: TGTGCCAGCAGCTTAGGGGGACTAGCATATGAGCAGTTCTTC.

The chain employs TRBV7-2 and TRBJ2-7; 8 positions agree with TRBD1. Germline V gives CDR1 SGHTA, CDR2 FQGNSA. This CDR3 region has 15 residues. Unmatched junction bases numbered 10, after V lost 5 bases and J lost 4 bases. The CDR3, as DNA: TGTGCCAGCAGCCTCCGACAGGGGATCGGGTACGAGCAGTACTTC. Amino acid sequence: CASSLRQGIGYEQYF.

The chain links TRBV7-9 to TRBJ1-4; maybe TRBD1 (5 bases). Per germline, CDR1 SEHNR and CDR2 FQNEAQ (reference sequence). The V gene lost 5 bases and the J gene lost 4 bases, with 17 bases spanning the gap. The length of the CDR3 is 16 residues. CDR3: CASSQKGVQGNEKLFF. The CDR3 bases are TGTGCCAGCAGCCAAAAAGGCGTGCAGGGTAATGAAAAACTGTTTTTT.

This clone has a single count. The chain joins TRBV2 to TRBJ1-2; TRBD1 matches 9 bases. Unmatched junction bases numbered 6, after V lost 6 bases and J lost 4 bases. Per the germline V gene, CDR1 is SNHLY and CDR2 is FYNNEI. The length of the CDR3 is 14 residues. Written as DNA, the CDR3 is TGTGCCAGCAGGGAACAGGGGGCGCTCTATGGCTACACCTTC. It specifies CASREQGALYGYTF.

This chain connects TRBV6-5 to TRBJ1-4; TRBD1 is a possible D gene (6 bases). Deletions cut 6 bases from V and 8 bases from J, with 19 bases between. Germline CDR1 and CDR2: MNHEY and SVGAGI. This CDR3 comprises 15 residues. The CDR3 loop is CASSRRGQGTEKLFF. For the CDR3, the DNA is TGTGCCAGCAGCCGGAGAGGGCAGGGGACGGAAAAACTGTTTTTT.

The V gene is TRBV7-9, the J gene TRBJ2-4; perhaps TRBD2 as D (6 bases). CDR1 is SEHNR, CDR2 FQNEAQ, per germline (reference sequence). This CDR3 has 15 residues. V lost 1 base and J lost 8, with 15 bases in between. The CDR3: CASSLVGGNSDIQYF. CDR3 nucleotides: TGTGCCAGCAGCTTAGTGGGCGGGAATAGCGACATTCAGTACTTC.

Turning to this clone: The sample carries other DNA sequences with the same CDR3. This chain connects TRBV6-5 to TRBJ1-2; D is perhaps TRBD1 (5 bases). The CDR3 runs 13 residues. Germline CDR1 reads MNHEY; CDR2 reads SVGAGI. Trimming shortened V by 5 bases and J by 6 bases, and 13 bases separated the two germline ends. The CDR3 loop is CASSPGTGNGYTF. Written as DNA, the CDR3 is TGTGCCAGCAGTCCCGGGACTGGTAATGGCTACACCTTC.